One sample yielded the 15 T cell receptor beta chains listed below, sequenced in a study of blood T cell repertoires in COVID-19 (TCRdb year 2020). The library came from the immunoSEQ multiplex PCR assay. TCRdb retrieved this table from immuneACCESS and kept in-frame rearrangements only. Not all clones are present; in checked studies, unresolved V genes account for under half, and no reason is known for the remainder. For this sample the table gives approximately 280,000 clones, of which approximately 89% were detected only once. Clones ranked in the top ten supply over 2% of the sample. Sequences were obtained from PBMCs or T cells enriched from blood (not recorded which). The receptors were sampled from a young woman who had recovered from COVID-19.

Remarks on this clone: This CDR3 is also generated by other DNA sequences in the sample. The CDR3: CASSQDPRTGELFF. CDR3 bases: TGCGCCAGCAGCCAAGATCCTCGCACCGGGGAGCTGTTTTTT. The chain combines TRBV4-3 with TRBJ2-2; D gene unclear. CDR1 and CDR2 from the germline V gene are LGHNA and YSLEER. This CDR3 spans 14 amino acids. V was shortened by 0 bases and J by 4 bases, with 6 bases between the two germline ends.

The V and J genes are TRBV12-3 or TRBV12-4 and TRBJ2-1; D is perhaps TRBD1 (6 bases). The CDR3 is 12 amino acids. V gave up 1 base and J gave up 15 bases, with 13 bases separating them. The CDR3 protein is CASSLDRASRFF. In DNA form, the CDR3 reads TGTGCCAGCAGTTTAGACAGGGCCAGCCGGTTCTTC.

This clone was found a few times. V is TRBV30 and J is TRBJ1-4; the D is unclear. V dropped 7 bases and J dropped 0 bases, with 15 bases sitting between them. Germline V gives CDR1 GTSNPN, CDR2 SVGIG (reference sequence). The CDR3 spans 15 residues. CDR3 sequence (DNA): TGTGCCTTAGACCAGGCAGTAGCAACTAATGAAAAACTGTTTTTT. Amino acids: CALDQAVATNEKLFF.

The chain joins TRBV13 to TRBJ2-7; 9 bases align to TRBD1. Germline CDR1 reads PRHDT; CDR2 reads FYEKMQ (reference sequence). The V gene end was trimmed by 4 bases and the J gene end by 8 bases; junction bases not matched to a gene: 9. The CDR3 is 14 amino acids. As DNA, the CDR3 is TGTGCCAGCAGCTCGGATCGGACAGGGGCGAAGCAGTACTTC. It translates to CASSSDRTGAKQYF.

The count of this clone is one. The V call is TRBV4-1, the J call TRBJ2-7; the match to TRBD1 covers 7 bases. The CDR3 is 15 amino acids. V shed 0 bases, J shed 6 bases, and the junction held 8 bases outside the gene matches. Germline assignment: CDR1 MGHRA and CDR2 YSYEKL. The CDR3: CASSQEVTGFREQYF. In nucleotides, the CDR3 is TGCGCCAGCAGCCAAGAGGTGACAGGGTTTCGCGAGCAGTACTTC.

The rearrangement links TRBV2 to TRBJ1-5; D is uncertain. Looked up from germline, CDR1 is SNHLY and CDR2 is FYNNEI. The length of the CDR3 is 16 residues. V was cut by 1 base and J by 0 bases, with 10 bases left in between. CDR3 sequence (DNA): TGTGCCAGCAGTGAAGGGTCCGAGTATAGCAATCAGCCCCAGCATTTT. It is translated as CASSEGSEYSNQPQHF.

The rearrangement uses TRBV27 and TRBJ1-1, with 9 bases matching TRBD1. The CDR3 is 16 residues long. Trimming removed 5 bases from V and 0 bases from J; junction bases left unmatched: 7. Germline V lookup: CDR1 MNHEY, CDR2 SMNVEV (reference sequence). The CDR3 region is CASSRVTGGVNTEAFF. CDR3 in DNA: TGTGCCAGCAGTCGAGTGACAGGGGGGGTGAACACTGAAGCTTTCTTT.

The V gene is TRBV4-1, the J gene TRBJ2-1; D is unresolved. Trimming took 4 bases from V and 8 from J, leaving 15 bases between them. Germline assignment: CDR1 MGHRA and CDR2 YSYEKL. The CDR3 contains 14 residues. In nucleotides, the CDR3 is TGCGCCAGCAGCCCCTCTCCCCTTAGTGATGAGCAGTTCTTC. Translation: CASSPSPLSDEQFF.

The chain carries TRBV4-2 and TRBJ1-3; TRBD1 matches 9 bases. CDR1 is LGHNA and CDR2 is YNFKEQ in the germline V gene. V shed 0 bases, J shed 3 bases, and the junction held 6 bases outside the gene matches. The CDR3 has 17 residues. Written as DNA, the CDR3 is TGTGCCAGCAGCCAAGACCCACAGGGGGCAGGTGGAAACACCATATATTTT. It encodes CASSQDPQGAGGNTIYF.

The table lists this clone with a few counts. This chain connects TRBV19 to TRBJ2-2; 11 bases align to TRBD2. V trimming: 4 bases; J trimming: 8 bases; junction bases outside the gene matches: 3. Looked up from germline, CDR1 is LNHDA and CDR2 is SQIVND (reference sequence). This CDR3 region has 14 residues. The CDR3 region is CASSTTSGSGELFF. The DNA of the CDR3 is TGTGCCAGTAGTACAACTAGCGGGAGTGGGGAGCTGTTTTTT.

This chain links TRBV10-3 with TRBJ1-5; the D is unclear. This CDR3 is 13 amino acids long. The germline gives CDR1 ENHRY, CDR2 SYGVKD. V shed 3 bases and J shed 3 bases, with 6 bases lying between them. The CDR3 loop reads CAISDGLNQPQHF. In nucleotides, the CDR3 is TGTGCCATCAGTGACGGTCTCAATCAGCCCCAGCATTTT.

This clone was observed a few times. The chain joins TRBV30 to TRBJ1-5, with TRBD1 as a possible D gene (5 bases). Germline V gene sequence: CDR1 GTSNPN, CDR2 SVGIG (reference sequence). The V end was cut by 6 bases, the J end by 6 bases, with 15 bases between. This CDR3 has 13 residues. CDR3 coding DNA: TGTGCCTGCCAGGGATTCGGGAGTCAGCCCCAGCATTTT. Protein product: CACQGFGSQPQHF.

The chain couples TRBV7-9 to TRBJ1-6; 7 nucleotides align to TRBD1. The V and J ends lost 4 bases and 7 bases, in that order; junction bases with no gene match: 7. CDR1 and CDR2 from the germline V gene are SEHNR and FQNEAQ (reference sequence). The CDR3 spans 15 residues. The CDR3 loop reads CASSYTGDWNSPLHF. The CDR3 DNA is TGTGCCAGCAGCTACACAGGGGACTGGAATTCACCCCTCCACTTT.

This chain joins TRBV12-5 and TRBJ1-1; D perhaps matches TRBD1 (5 bases). Trimming cost V 2 bases and J 3 bases, with 13 bases left between them. The CDR3 has 15 residues. CDR1 and CDR2 from the germline V gene are LGHNT and FRNRAP. CDR3 in amino acids: CASGLRSGDHTEAFF. The CDR3 DNA follows: TGTGCTAGTGGTTTGAGGTCGGGGGACCACACTGAAGCTTTCTTT.

Points on this clone: One junction end disagrees with the germline gene, perhaps due to a read error. Written as DNA, the CDR3 is TGTGCCAGCAGTGAAGTAGGCGCAGGGCTCTTC. Translating it yields CASSEVGAGLF. The chain combines TRBV6-1 with TRBJ2-1, with D perhaps TRBD1 (5 bases). There are 11 residues in the CDR3. Germline V CDR1 and CDR2: MNHNS, SASEGT.